The T cell receptor beta chain under discussion was sequenced for a study of blood T cell repertoires in COVID-19. Overall study: T cells, B-cell-depleted T cells, or PBMCs provided the cDNA or gDNA that served as material.

Method: immunoSEQ multiplex PCR; TCRdb's copy keeps in-frame clones and lacks some. This table holds some 230,000 clones, around four fifths found once. This clone came up once. CDR1 is GTSNPN and CDR2 is SVGIG in the germline V gene (reference sequence). The CDR3 consists of 13 residues. V lost 2 bases to trimming and J lost 4 bases, with 9 bases between them. The source of this sequence is a woman between 55 and 75 years old who had recovered from COVID-19. The V and J genes are TRBV30 and TRBJ1-5; no firm D call. Material for sequencing was peripheral blood. The CDR3 DNA reads TGTGCCTGGAGTTTGGGCAGAAATCAGCCCCAGCATTTT. Its protein is CAWSLGRNQPQHF.